This T cell receptor beta chain originates from a study of OX40 agonist ivuxolimab in advanced cancers. This clone was detected a few times. Sequencing used immunoSEQ multiplex PCR; TCRdb keeps in-frame clones, though not all of them. The repertoire holds approximately 100,000 clones, with approximately 90% as singletons. V was cut by 2 bases and J by 6 bases, with 8 bases left in between. The CDR3 has 13 amino acids. CDR1 is KGHSH and CDR2 is LQKENI in the germline V gene. This chain connects TRBV18 to TRBJ2-1, with D uncertain. The TCR comes from an adult with an advanced solid tumor such as melanoma, head and neck, liver or kidney cancer. Sequenced here: CD4+ or CD8+ T cells sorted from blood, sampled in a trial of the OX40 agonist ivuxolimab. CDR3 in DNA: TGTGCCAGCTCACCAGAACGGCTCAATGAGCAGTTCTTC. Translated: CASSPERLNEQFF.